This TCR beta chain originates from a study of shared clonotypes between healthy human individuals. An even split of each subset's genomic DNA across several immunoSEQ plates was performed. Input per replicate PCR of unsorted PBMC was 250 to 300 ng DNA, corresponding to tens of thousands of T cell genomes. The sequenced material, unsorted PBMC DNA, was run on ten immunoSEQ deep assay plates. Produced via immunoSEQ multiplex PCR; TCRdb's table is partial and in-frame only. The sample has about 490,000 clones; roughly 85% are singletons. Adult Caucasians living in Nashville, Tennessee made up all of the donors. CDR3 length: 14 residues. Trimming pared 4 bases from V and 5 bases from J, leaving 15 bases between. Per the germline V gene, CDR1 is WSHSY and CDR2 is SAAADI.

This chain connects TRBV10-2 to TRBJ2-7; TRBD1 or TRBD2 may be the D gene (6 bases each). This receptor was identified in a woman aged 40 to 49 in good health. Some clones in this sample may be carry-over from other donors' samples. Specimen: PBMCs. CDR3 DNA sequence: TGCGCCAGCAGTGTCGGGGGCGTGGGAGACGAGCAGTACTTC. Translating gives CASSVGGVGDEQYF.